These 26 T cell receptor beta chains originate from one sample sequenced in a study of cytomegalovirus exposure and HLA in healthy donors. With 60 Vbeta and 13 Jbeta primers, the PCR was carried out. Repertoires were generated with immunoSEQ multiplex PCR, while TCRdb's copy carries only in-frame clones and drops some. This table lists approximately 92,000 clones. Sample: PBMCs. Receptor source: a woman in her twenties or thirties in good health and CMV-seronegative.

The rearrangement uses TRBV2 and TRBJ2-1, with 10 nucleotides matching TRBD1. CDR3 length: 18 amino acids. Germline trimming cut 7 bases from V and 6 bases from J; bases unmatched to any gene: 18. Germline-derived CDR1 and CDR2 are SNHLY and FYNNEI. DNA for the CDR3: TGTGCCAGCATCGAAAGAATATTGCGGGACAGGGGTCCCAATGAGCAGTTCTTC. It translates to CASIERILRDRGPNEQFF.

This rearrangement joins TRBV4-1 to TRBJ2-3, with 8 bases that match TRBD2. CDR3 length: 17 amino acids. Per the germline V gene, CDR1 is MGHRA and CDR2 is YSYEKL. V lost 4 bases, J lost 5 bases, and 14 bases stayed unmatched. CDR3 in amino acids: CASSRGGLVLLGDTQYF. CDR3 DNA sequence: TGCGCCAGCAGCCGCGGGGGACTAGTTCTTCTGGGAGATACGCAGTATTTT.

The chain employs TRBV6-5 and TRBJ2-7; TRBD2 matches at 15 bases. V lost 0 bases to trimming and J lost 6 bases; unmatched junction nucleotides: 3. The germline V gene has CDR1 MNHEY and CDR2 SVGAGI. The CDR3 has 16 residues. CDR3 DNA: TGTGCCAGCAGTTACTCGGGACTAGCGGGAGGATCCGAGCAGTACTTC. Its protein is CASSYSGLAGGSEQYF.

The rearrangement uses TRBV9 and TRBJ2-2; 8 nucleotides agree with TRBD1. The CDR3 is made up of 16 amino acids. The V gene end was trimmed by 4 bases and the J gene end by 5 bases; junction bases not matched to a gene: 10. Looked up from germline, CDR1 is SGDLS and CDR2 is YYNGEE. The DNA for the CDR3 is TGTGCCAGCAGCCCGCGACAGGGGTCGGGGACCGGGGAGCTGTTTTTT. Its translation: CASSPRQGSGTGELFF.

The chain uses TRBV2 and TRBJ1-5, with 7 bases identical to TRBD1. This CDR3 is 13 amino acids long. The V gene end was trimmed by 2 bases and the J gene end by 7 bases; junction bases not matched to a gene: 2. Germline CDR1 is SNHLY and CDR2 is FYNNEI. CDR3 bases: TGTGCCAGCAGTGAATCAGGGGGGCAGCCCCAGCATTTT. Amino acid sequence: CASSESGGQPQHF. Full variable domain (remainder filled in from reference TRBV2 and TRBJ1-5): EPEVTQTPSHQVTQMGQEVILRCVPISNHLYFYWYRQILGQKVEFLVSFYNNEISEKSEIFDDQFSVERPDGSNFTLKIRSTKLEDSAMYFCASSESGGQPQHFGDGTRLSIL.

This sequence joins TRBV30 and TRBJ2-5; tentative D call: TRBD2 (5 bases). Trimming shortened V by 2 bases and J by 1 base, and 8 bases separated the two germline ends. Per germline, CDR1 GTSNPN and CDR2 SVGIG (reference sequence). CDR3 size: 13 residues. DNA of the CDR3: TGTGCCTGGAGTAGGAGGCTCCAAGAGACCCAGTACTTC. This gives the protein CAWSRRLQETQYF.

The chain carries TRBV7-6 and TRBJ2-1; TRBD2 agrees at 11 bases. V gave up 3 bases and J gave up 3 bases; unmatched junction bases: 1. CDR1 and CDR2 (germline): SGHVS, FNYEAQ. There are 15 residues in the CDR3. This CDR3 reads CASSLTSGVYNEQFF. The CDR3 DNA sequence: TGTGCCAGCAGCTTGACTAGCGGGGTCTACAATGAGCAGTTCTTC.

The rearrangement joins TRBV6-1 to TRBJ2-1, with 11 bases fitting TRBD2. V trimming: 6 bases; J trimming: 7 bases; junction bases outside the gene matches: 8. This CDR3 has 15 residues. Germline lookup yields CDR1 MNHNS and CDR2 SASEGT. CDR3 coding DNA: TGTGCCAGCAGATATACTAGCGGGAGTGGGAATGAGCAGTTCTTC. Its translation is CASRYTSGSGNEQFF.

The genes are TRBV5-1 and TRBJ2-1, with 12 bases fitting TRBD2. V trimming: 5 bases; J trimming: 4 bases; junction bases outside the gene matches: 4. The CDR3 has 15 amino acids. CDR1 SGHRS and CDR2 YFSETQ come from the germline V gene. Here the CDR3 DNA reads TGCGCCAGCAGTTCAGGACTAGCGGGGTACAATGAGCAGTTCTTC. Its translation is CASSSGLAGYNEQFF.

The chain combines TRBV5-6 with TRBJ2-7; 12 bases fit TRBD1. Germline CDR1 reads SGHDT; CDR2 reads YYEEEE. This CDR3 spans 18 amino acids. V gave up 2 bases and J gave up 5 bases; unmatched junction bases: 14. The CDR3 region is CASSFYRPWDRGLNEQYF. The CDR3 coding sequence is TGTGCCAGCAGCTTTTACAGACCGTGGGACAGGGGGCTGAACGAGCAGTACTTC.

V usage is TRBV4-2 and J usage is TRBJ1-1; D gene uncertain. Trimming removed 0 bases at V and 6 bases at J, with 11 bases between. The CDR3 runs 14 residues. In germline, CDR1 is LGHNA, CDR2 YNFKEQ. CDR3 amino acids: CASSQDLEKAEAFF. The CDR3, as DNA: TGTGCCAGCAGCCAAGATCTAGAGAAAGCTGAAGCTTTCTTT.

The chain links TRBV5-4 to TRBJ1-1; D ambiguous. The CDR3 is 16 residues long. The germline V gene has CDR1 SGHNT and CDR2 YYREEE (reference sequence). V lost 0 bases and J 4 bases, leaving 16 bases between the germline ends. The CDR3 region is CASSLGADDRPTEAFF. CDR3 bases: TGTGCCAGCAGCTTGGGGGCCGACGATAGGCCCACTGAAGCTTTCTTT. The variable domain in full, completed from reference TRBV5-4 and TRBJ1-1, reads ETGVTQSPTHLIKTRGQQVTLRCSSQSGHNTVSWYQQALGQGPQFIFQYYREEENGRGNFPPRFSGLQFPNYSSELNVNALELDDSALYLCASSLGADDRPTEAFFGQGTRLTVV.

Written as DNA, the CDR3 is TGTGCCAGCAGGTACTCCGGGTCGGCCTACGAGCAGTACTTC. The encoded protein is CASRYSGSAYEQYF. V gene TRBV5-6 combines with J gene TRBJ2-5; D call uncertain. The assigned J gene may be wrong: the sequence end matches TRBJ2-7 better. CDR3 length: 14 residues. In germline, CDR1 is SGHDT, CDR2 YYEEEE.

The rearrangement uses TRBV14 and TRBJ2-1; TRBD2 might be the D (5 bases). The CDR3 has 16 residues. Between the trimmed V and J ends, which lost 4 bases and 7 bases, there was a span of 20 bases. In germline, CDR1 is SGHDN, CDR2 FVKESK. CDR3 DNA sequence: TGTGCCAGCAGCCCGGGCTGGGGAACGGGGTGGAATGAGCAGTTCTTC. It codes for CASSPGWGTGWNEQFF.

The rearrangement joins TRBV5-1 to TRBJ1-2; D is unclear. Germline values: CDR1 SGHRS, CDR2 YFSETQ. The V end lost 0 bases, the J end lost 4 bases, and 4 bases lay between the germline ends. The CDR3 loop spans 12 amino acids. DNA for the CDR3: TGCGCCAGCAGCTTGGAGAGCTATGGCTACACCTTC. Protein: CASSLESYGYTF.

The rearrangement joins TRBV5-1 to TRBJ1-2; possible D gene TRBD1, 5 bases. CDR1 and CDR2 from the germline V gene are SGHRS and YFSETQ. The V end lost 5 bases, the J end lost 3 bases, and 11 bases lay between the germline ends. The CDR3 contains 13 residues. The CDR3 loop is CASRRTGDYGYTF. CDR3 nucleotides: TGCGCCAGCAGACGTACAGGCGACTATGGCTACACCTTC.

This chain uses TRBV6-1 with TRBJ2-5; 8 bases align to TRBD1. The V gene's germline CDR1 is MNHNS and CDR2 SASEGT. V dropped 2 bases and J dropped 1; count of bases not matched to a gene: 6. This CDR3 region has 16 residues. This chain's CDR3 is CASSESTGTGQETQYF. As DNA, the CDR3 is TGTGCCAGCAGTGAATCGACAGGGACAGGCCAAGAGACCCAGTACTTC.

With regard to this clone: This specimen includes other DNA sequences encoding the same CDR3. The gene calls are TRBV10-1 and TRBJ2-7; 9 bases are shared with TRBD2. Germline CDR1 and CDR2: WNHNN and SYGVQD (reference sequence). The CDR3 length is 15 residues. V shed 2 bases, J shed 0 bases, and the junction held 2 bases outside the gene matches. This CDR3 is CASSEGAGGSYEQYF. DNA for the CDR3: TGCGCCAGCAGTGAGGGAGCGGGAGGCTCCTACGAGCAGTACTTC.

V usage is TRBV5-1 and J usage is TRBJ2-2; no definite D call. The CDR3 consists of 16 residues. The V end lost 4 bases, the J end lost 4 bases, and 17 bases lay between the germline ends. CDR1 SGHRS and CDR2 YFSETQ come from the germline V gene. CDR3 DNA: TGCGCCAGCAGCCCGACCCTAACAGAGAGCACCGGGGAGCTGTTTTTT. It encodes CASSPTLTESTGELFF.

V gene TRBV27 combines with J gene TRBJ2-2, with 15 bases identical to TRBD2. Germline assignment: CDR1 MNHEY and CDR2 SMNVEV (reference sequence). The CDR3 loop spans 18 amino acids. After removal of 5 bases from V and 5 bases from J, the junction contained 9 bases not matched to a gene. This chain's CDR3 is CASSPYGGLAGGTGELFF. CDR3 bases: TGTGCCAGCAGTCCTTATGGGGGACTAGCGGGAGGAACCGGGGAGCTGTTTTTT.

The chain recombines TRBV7-9 with TRBJ2-5; 8 bases agree with TRBD2. CDR1 SEHNR and CDR2 FQNEAQ come from the germline V gene (reference sequence). V dropped 0 bases and J dropped 4; count of bases not matched to a gene: 7. The CDR3 sequence is 16 residues long. Here the CDR3 reads CASSLAISGGGETQYF. CDR3 coding DNA: TGTGCCAGCAGCTTAGCGATTTCGGGGGGGGGAGAGACCCAGTACTTC.

The chain couples TRBV28 to TRBJ1-2; D unclear. Germline values: CDR1 MDHEN, CDR2 SYDVKM. The CDR3 is made up of 12 amino acids. V dropped 1 base and J dropped 5 bases, with 5 bases sitting between them. Written as DNA, the CDR3 is TGTGCCAGCAGTTTATCTGAGTATGGCTACACCTTC. Amino acids: CASSLSEYGYTF.

The rearrangement joins TRBV5-4 to TRBJ2-1, with D maybe TRBD2 (5 bases). Germline V CDR1 and CDR2: SGHNT, YYREEE (reference sequence). The CDR3 is 14 residues long. V dropped 4 bases and J dropped 4 bases, with 12 bases sitting between them. As DNA, the CDR3 is TGTGCCAGCAGCCCGGACTCCTCTTACAATGAGCAGTTCTTC. Translation gives CASSPDSSYNEQFF.

The chain links TRBV7-2 to TRBJ2-5; D is uncertain. Germline CDR1 SGHTA, CDR2 FQGNSA. Trimming took 1 base from V and 1 from J, leaving 4 bases between them. CDR3 size: 13 residues. Here the CDR3 DNA reads TGTGCCAGCAGCTTAGTAGTCCAAGAGACCCAGTACTTC. It encodes CASSLVVQETQYF.

The chain links TRBV27 to TRBJ1-1; 7 bases are a match to TRBD1. The germline V gene has CDR1 MNHEY and CDR2 SMNVEV (reference sequence). V trimming: 5 bases; J trimming: 1 base; junction bases outside the gene matches: 4. This CDR3 is 14 amino acids long. CDR3 protein: CASSRTGTNTEAFF. The DNA of the CDR3 is TGTGCCAGCAGTCGGACAGGAACGAACACTGAAGCTTTCTTT.

The chain uses TRBV5-4 and TRBJ2-1; 9 bases agree with TRBD2. The CDR3 totals 16 residues. Germline V gives CDR1 SGHNT, CDR2 YYREEE (reference sequence). Trimming cost V 4 bases and J 0 bases; bases outside gene matches: 5. CDR3 region: CASSPRLAVSYNEQFF. CDR3 DNA sequence: TGTGCCAGCAGCCCCCGACTAGCGGTCTCCTACAATGAGCAGTTCTTC.